This T cell receptor beta chain was found in a study of T cells in Graves' hyperthyroidism and ophthalmopathy. Study summary: Any treatment followed the collection of peripheral blood at initial diagnosis. Study-wide results and caveats: Separating ophthalmopathy from stable hyperthyroidism was achieved by a 13 V-J model.

CDR3 length: 13 residues. V was trimmed by 7 bases and J by 0 bases, leaving 9 bases between them. Amplified TCR beta CDR3 regions came from RNA transcripts. First-round RT-PCR targeting the TCR CDR3 was performed with the HTBI primer set. TCRdb analysed the multiplex PCR reads with MiXCR anew, one entry per CDR3 protein. The sample yields approximately 480,000 distinct CDR3 sequences, less than 25% seen once. This clonotype was seen more than once but under ten times. Its antigen is unknown. An absence of ophthalmopathy progression within 18 months meant stable Graves' hyperthyroidism. Sequenced: blood. This clonotype originated in a man aged 18 to 30 with Graves' hyperthyroidism. V and J are TRBV12-3 or TRBV12-4 and TRBJ1-1; no firm D call. This CDR3 is CASTRRMNTEAFF. CDR3 DNA: TGTGCCAGCACTCGACGGATGAACACTGAAGCTTTCTTT.